The 18 T cell receptor beta chains below come from one sample, sequenced in a study of cytomegalovirus exposure and HLA in healthy donors. PCR was performed using 60 Vbeta and 13 Jbeta primers. Clones were sequenced by immunoSEQ multiplex PCR, and TCRdb holds only the in-frame ones, with some missing. Here the sample spans about 43,000 clones, around 53% being singletons. The specimen was PBMCs. The receptors shown here come from a man between 60 and 70 years old in good health and CMV-seronegative.

This clone has more than one count but fewer than ten. The chain is built from TRBV6-1 and TRBJ2-3; 8 bases map to TRBD1. The V gene end was trimmed by 4 bases and the J gene end by 6 bases; junction bases not matched to a gene: 6. Germline lookup yields CDR1 MNHNS and CDR2 SASEGT. This CDR3 is 14 amino acids long. CDR3 DNA sequence: TGTGCCAGCAGTGCCGGACAGGGTTCCGATACGCAGTATTTT. Translating gives CASSAGQGSDTQYF.

The chain carries TRBV5-1 and TRBJ1-1; TRBD1 matches at 9 bases. The CDR3 has 15 residues. CDR1 and CDR2 from the germline V gene are SGHRS and YFSETQ. Unmatched junction bases numbered 5, after V lost 4 bases and J lost 1 base. CDR3 DNA sequence: TGCGCCAGCAGCCCCTCGGGACAGGGGAACACTGAAGCTTTCTTT. This encodes CASSPSGQGNTEAFF.

The rearrangement joins TRBV7-9 to TRBJ2-5, with no clear D. The germline V gene has CDR1 SEHNR and CDR2 FQNEAQ (reference sequence). The CDR3 has 13 residues. Trimming took 5 bases from V and 4 from J, leaving 11 bases between them. The CDR3 bases are TGTGCCAGCAGCCTCAGGCCTGTAGAGACCCAGTACTTC. Translating gives CASSLRPVETQYF. Based on the CDR3 plus reference TRBV7-9 and TRBJ2-5, the full variable domain is DTGVSQNPRHKITKRGQNVTFRCDPISEHNRLYWYRQTLGQGPEFLTYFQNEAQLEKSRLLSDRFSAERPKGSFSTLEIQRTEQGDSAMYLCASSLRPVETQYFGPGTRLLVL.

The gene calls are TRBV5-1 and TRBJ1-1; D might be TRBD1 (6 bases). From germline, CDR1 is SGHRS and CDR2 YFSETQ. The CDR3 covers 14 residues. V lost 5 bases and J lost 1, with 12 bases in between. CDR3 amino acids: CASSPDRSNTEAFF. The DNA of the CDR3 is TGCGCCAGCAGTCCGGACAGATCGAACACTGAAGCTTTCTTT.

The chain couples TRBV6-1 to TRBJ1-2, with D uncertain. The V gene lost 0 bases and the J gene lost 3 bases, with 14 bases spanning the gap. The germline V gene has CDR1 MNHNS and CDR2 SASEGT. The CDR3 runs 16 residues. CDR3 loop: CASSEAREGPYYGYTF. In DNA, the CDR3 is TGTGCCAGCAGTGAAGCGCGGGAAGGGCCCTACTATGGCTACACCTTC.

The gene calls are TRBV30 and TRBJ1-6; D is uncertain. The CDR3 extends over 14 amino acids. The V end lost 3 bases, the J end lost 6 bases, and 12 bases lay between the germline ends. Germline assignment: CDR1 GTSNPN and CDR2 SVGIG (reference sequence). CDR3 loop: CAWRDTPPNSPLHF. CDR3 DNA: TGTGCCTGGAGAGACACCCCACCTAATTCACCCCTCCACTTT. The full variable domain, its missing parts supplied by reference TRBV30 and TRBJ1-6, is SQTIHQWPATLVQPVGSPLSLECTVEGTSNPNLYWYRQAAGRGLQLLFYSVGIGQISSEVPQNLSASRPQDRQFILSSKKLLLSDSGFYLCAWRDTPPNSPLHFGNGTRLTVT.

This chain links TRBV10-3 with TRBJ2-7, with D possibly matching TRBD2 (5 bases). Germline V gene sequence: CDR1 ENHRY, CDR2 SYGVKD. The CDR3 runs 13 residues. Trimming removed 8 bases from V and 0 bases from J, with 11 bases in between. The CDR3: CAIPRTVSYEQYF. CDR3 bases: TGTGCCATCCCACGGACTGTCTCCTACGAGCAGTACTTC.

V gene TRBV7-6 combines with J gene TRBJ2-7; 9 bases match TRBD2. J gave up 5 bases and V 3 bases, and 5 bases lay outside the gene matches. The germline V gene encodes CDR1 SGHVS and CDR2 FNYEAQ. The CDR3 runs 14 residues. CDR3 loop: CASSFRGRGNEQYF. CDR3 coding DNA: TGTGCCAGCAGCTTTCGCGGGAGGGGGAACGAGCAGTACTTC.

The V call is TRBV16, the J call TRBJ2-7, with TRBD1 matching 9 bases. CDR1 KGHSY and CDR2 FQNENV come from the germline V gene. V shed 5 bases, J shed 4 bases, and the junction held 9 bases outside the gene matches. This CDR3 contains 15 residues. For the CDR3, the DNA is TGTGCCAGCAGCGCCTACAGGGGGCCAGGGTACGAGCAGTACTTC. Translation: CASSAYRGPGYEQYF.

The chain joins TRBV6-6 to TRBJ1-1; D is uncertain. In germline, CDR1 is MNHNY, CDR2 SVGAGI (reference sequence). This CDR3 has 12 amino acids. Trimming took 5 bases from V and 5 from J, leaving 9 bases between them. The CDR3 nucleotides read TGTGCCAGCAGTCTCCCTTTAACTGAAGCTTTCTTT. Encoded protein: CASSLPLTEAFF.

This clone was detected once. V gene TRBV29-1 combines with J gene TRBJ2-7; 10 nucleotides match TRBD2. J was trimmed by 6 bases and V by 7 bases; bases with no gene match: 9. Per the germline V gene, CDR1 is SQVTM and CDR2 is ANQGSEA. The length of the CDR3 is 13 residues. The CDR3 DNA reads as TGCAGCGGACTAGCGGGCCAAGGGACCGAGCAGTACTTC. It codes for CSGLAGQGTEQYF.

V usage is TRBV15 and J usage is TRBJ1-5, with 7 bases matching TRBD1. V lost 0 bases to trimming and J lost 7 bases; unmatched junction nucleotides: 6. The V gene's germline CDR1 is LNHNV and CDR2 YYDKDF (reference sequence). The CDR3 totals 15 residues. The DNA of the CDR3 is TGTGCCACCAGCAGAGATGCGACAGGGAGCCAGCCCCAGCATTTT. Protein: CATSRDATGSQPQHF.

The chain carries TRBV7-9 and TRBJ2-2, with D possibly being TRBD2 (6 bases). Germline loops: CDR1 SEHNR, CDR2 FQNEAQ (reference sequence). V shed 5 bases and J shed 1 base, with 17 bases lying between them. The CDR3 has 17 amino acids. CDR3 amino acids: CASSPPLADVNTGELFF. For the CDR3, the DNA is TGTGCCAGCAGCCCCCCTTTAGCGGACGTGAACACCGGGGAGCTGTTTTTT.

This clone came up once. CDR3 sequence reads: CASSDSTGGPHEQFF. The DNA for the CDR3 is TGTGCCAGCAGTGACTCGACGGGAGGGCCCCATGAGCAGTTCTTC. The chain joins TRBV6-4 to TRBJ2-1; TRBD2 matches 8 bases. Germline V gene sequence: CDR1 MRHNA, CDR2 SNTAGT. The CDR3 runs to 15 residues. Trimming removed 0 bases from V and 8 bases from J; junction bases left unmatched: 6.

This CDR3 is CASSRQPANTEAFF. DNA for the CDR3: TGTGCCAGCAGTAGACAGCCAGCTAACACTGAAGCTTTCTTT. The chain recombines TRBV2 with TRBJ1-1, with D possibly matching TRBD1 (5 bases). V gave up 5 bases and J gave up 2 bases, with 12 bases separating them. Germline V gives CDR1 SNHLY, CDR2 FYNNEI. The CDR3 has 14 amino acids.

This clone has just one count. The V and J genes are TRBV7-2 and TRBJ2-7; 9 bases agree with TRBD1. CDR3 length: 14 amino acids. From germline, CDR1 is SGHTA and CDR2 FQGNSA. J lost 2 bases, V lost 3 bases, and 2 bases had no gene match. CDR3 sequence: CASSFRQGAYEQYF. In DNA form, the CDR3 reads TGTGCCAGCAGCTTCCGACAGGGGGCCTACGAGCAGTACTTC.

V gene TRBV4-1 combines with J gene TRBJ2-5; a weak D match, TRBD1 (7 bases). This CDR3 is built from 16 residues. Trimming took off 0 bases at V and 4 bases at J, with 15 bases between the two ends. The germline V gene encodes CDR1 MGHRA and CDR2 YSYEKL. This CDR3 reads CASSQDGPGGGETQYF. CDR3 in DNA: TGCGCCAGCAGCCAAGATGGGCCAGGGGGAGGAGAGACCCAGTACTTC.

This clone was seen more than once but under ten times. The chain joins TRBV5-1 to TRBJ2-7; D gene ambiguous. The V gene's germline CDR1 is SGHRS and CDR2 YFSETQ. The CDR3 totals 16 residues. Trimming left V 0 bases short and J 2 bases short, with 15 bases between. The CDR3 bases are TGCGCCAGCAGCTTGGGGCTGGTCTCTTCCCCCTACGAGCAGTACTTC. This encodes CASSLGLVSSPYEQYF.